Sequencing of this TCR beta chain was carried out in a study of glioma-infiltrating T cells after dendritic cell vaccination. Study at large: Treatment, given 2003 to 2012, was autologous tumor lysate-pulsed dendritic cell vaccination. Three intradermal dendritic cell vaccine injections were given every two weeks.

Notes on the study in general: Estimated pretreatment TIL content predicted outcome after dendritic cell vaccination.

As concerns this clone: Its antigen is still unknown.

The primer mix had 60 V beta and 13 J beta primers. Assay: immunoSEQ multiplex PCR; the TCRdb copy retains only in-frame clones and omits some. The sample includes 40,000 or so clones, just under 85% of them seen just once. The germline V gene has CDR1 MGHRA and CDR2 YSYEKL. V lost 0 bases and J 5 bases, leaving 13 bases between the germline ends. The CDR3 length is 15 residues. The sequence was obtained from a human donor with glioblastoma. This chain joins TRBV4-1 and TRBJ1-1; maybe TRBD1 (6 bases). The source was blood, collected before dendritic cell vaccination. The CDR3 DNA reads as TGCGCCAGCAGCCAAGATTGGGGGCTGGGGACTGAAGCTTTCTTT. Its protein is CASSQDWGLGTEAFF.